These T cell receptor beta chains were read from a single sample in a study of identical twins. A single record per CDR3 protein comes from TCRdb applying MiXCR to the 5' RACE reads. The sample carries 450,000 to 650,000 distinct CDR3 sequences, approximately 14% recorded once. The same data also went into a second study, on yellow fever vaccine responses in identical twins.

Sequencing input: CD4+ T cells sorted from blood. These receptors originate from a woman aged 18-30 years in good health. The CDR3 runs from the conserved cysteine through the conserved F or W. A D gene is named only where the DNA matches it firmly. Expanded clones get a size class; other rows say once, few or many, or leave the size out.

TRBD1,TRBV5-1,few,TRBJ2-3,TGCGCCAGCAGCTTGTGGGCCCTGACAGGGACGGATACGCAGTATTTT,CASSLWALTGTDTQYF
TRBD2,TRBV3-1,few,TRBJ2-2,TGTGCCAGCAGCCTGGAGGGCGGGAGGCCCACCGGGGAGCTGTTTTTT,CASSLEGGRPTGELFF
TRBD2,TRBV29-1,-,TRBJ2-3,TGCAGCGTTGACCGGGGGGGACCAAAAGATACGCAGTATTTT,CSVDRGGPKDTQYF
TRBD2,TRBV19,few,TRBJ2-1,TGTGCCAGTAGTCGGACTAGCGACAACTACAATGAGCAGTTCTTC,CASSRTSDNYNEQFF
-,TRBV2,-,TRBJ2-7,TGTGCCAGCAGTGTAGGGACACTCCTGGGCGAGCAGTACTTC,CASSVGTLLGEQYF
TRBD2,TRBV9,few,TRBJ2-1,TGTGCCAGCAGCGTAGTGTATGCTAGCGGGGGGGAACCCTACAATGAGCAGTTCTTC,CASSVVYASGGEPYNEQFF
-,TRBV20-1,-,TRBJ1-2,TGCAGTGCCGTCGGGCAGATTAACTATGGCTACACCTTC,CSAVGQINYGYTF
-,TRBV6-1,-,TRBJ1-4,TGTGCCAGCAGGGGCAGGGAAAGGGAAAAACTGTTTTTT,CASRGREREKLFF
-,TRBV6-1,few,TRBJ2-1,TGTGCCAGCAGTGAACCGGGAGCCGGGAATGAGCAGTTCTTC,CASSEPGAGNEQFF
TRBD1,TRBV5-1,few,TRBJ2-1,TGCGCCAGCAGCTTGCGTGGACAGGAGCCCTACAATGAGCAGTTCTTC,CASSLRGQEPYNEQFF
-,TRBV15,-,TRBJ1-6,TGTGCCACCAGCAGAGAGGAGGGCTATAATTCACCCCTCCACTTT,CATSREEGYNSPLHF
TRBD1,TRBV20-1,-,TRBJ2-5,TGCAGTGCTAACATTGGGACAGAACAAGAGACCCAGTACTTC,CSANIGTEQETQYF
-,TRBV5-6,-,TRBJ2-5,TGTGCCAGCAGCTCGAGAGGGAAAGAGACCCAGTACTTC,CASSSRGKETQYF
-,TRBV10-3,-,TRBJ2-7,TGTGCCATCAGCCAAGCTGTGGAGTACGAGCAGTACTTC,CAISQAVEYEQYF
-,TRBV7-9,-,TRBJ2-1,TGTGCCAGCAGCTTAGACACAGCCAAAAACATTCAGTTCTTC,CASSLDTAKNIQFF
-,TRBV9,-,TRBJ2-3,TGTGCCAGCAGCGTAGGATCTCCGCCGACTGGAATCCCTAGCACAGATACGCAGTATTTT,CASSVGSPPTGIPSTDTQYF
TRBD1,TRBV20-1,-,TRBJ1-1,TGCAGTGCTAGAGTAACAGGGGGTATGAACACTGAAGCTTTCTTT,CSARVTGGMNTEAFF
TRBD1,TRBV5-1,-,TRBJ2-1,TGCGCCAGCAGCCCCCGGGACAGGGGGCTCTATGAGCAGTTCTTC,CASSPRDRGLYEQFF
-,TRBV11-1,-,TRBJ2-1,TGTGCCAGCAGCTTAGGGACCCTGAGCCTAGAAACCTACAATGAGCAGTTCTTC,CASSLGTLSLETYNEQFF
TRBD2,TRBV11-2,-,TRBJ2-1,TGTGCCAGCAGCATGGGACTAGCGGACCCTGAGCAGTTCTTC,CASSMGLADPEQFF
TRBD2,TRBV15,-,TRBJ2-5,TGTGCCACCAGCGGTGGGGGGGTATACCAAGAGACCCAGTACTTC,CATSGGGVYQETQYF
TRBD2,TRBV28,few,TRBJ2-5,TGTGCCAGCGCAAAGACTAGCGGGAGTACGGAGACCCAGTACTTC,CASAKTSGSTETQYF
-,TRBV7-2,-,TRBJ2-1,TGTGCCAGCAGCTTAGATCTACAATACAATGAGCAGTTCTTC,CASSLDLQYNEQFF
TRBD2,TRBV6-1,-,TRBJ2-7,TGTGCCAGCAGTATGGGACTAGCGAGCTCCTACGAGCAGTACTTC,CASSMGLASSYEQYF
TRBD2,TRBV28,-,TRBJ2-3,TGTGCCAGCAGTTTCAAGCGGGGGACTATCACAGATACGCAGTATTTT,CASSFKRGTITDTQYF
-,TRBV24-1,-,TRBJ1-4,TGTGCCACCAGTGATCCGGCGGGAGAAAAACTGTTTTTT,CATSDPAGEKLFF
-,TRBV2,-,TRBJ1-1,TGTGCCAGCAGAAGACAGACCCTGGGAGCTTTCTTT,CASRRQTLGAFF
-,TRBV6-5,few,TRBJ2-3,TGTGCCAGCAGTTACTCACGGACTAGCACAGATACGCAGTATTTT,CASSYSRTSTDTQYF
-,TRBV12-3/TRBV12-4,few,TRBJ1-4,TGTGCCAGCAGTTTATATTCCCGGGTCGGTGAAAAACTGTTTTTT,CASSLYSRVGEKLFF
-,TRBV24-1,few,TRBJ2-3,TGTGCCACCAGTGCTCCCGAGAGCACAGATACGCAGTATTTT,CATSAPESTDTQYF
-,TRBV5-6,many,TRBJ2-3,TGTGCCAGCAGCTTGGATTACACAGATACGCAGTATTTT,CASSLDYTDTQYF
-,TRBV29-1,-,TRBJ2-3,TGCAGGGGCGGGCCCACCCCAGATACGCAGTATTTT,CRGGPTPDTQYF
-,TRBV6-5,few,TRBJ1-5,TGTGCCAGCAGTTACTCGGGACATAGCAATCAGCCCCAGCATTTT,CASSYSGHSNQPQHF
TRBD1,TRBV11-2,few,TRBJ2-1,TGTGCCAGCAGCTTAAACAGGGGGCGCGGAGGTGAGCAGTTCTTC,CASSLNRGRGGEQFF
-,TRBV28,-,TRBJ2-3,TGTGCCAGCAGTTTCCCCGGGACCAAGACAGATACGCAGTATTTT,CASSFPGTKTDTQYF
-,TRBV3-1,many,TRBJ2-4,TGTGCCAGCAGCCCCCCGGGAGTAGGCATTCAGTACTTC,CASSPPGVGIQYF
TRBD2,TRBV12-3/TRBV12-4,-,TRBJ2-1,TGTGCCAGCAGTCCGGCGGGAGGGACCGGCAATGAGCAGTTCTTC,CASSPAGGTGNEQFF
TRBD1,TRBV5-1,few,TRBJ1-1,TGCGCCAGCAGCTTGAACCGGGACAGAGCTTTCTTT,CASSLNRDRAFF
TRBD1,TRBV29-1,-,TRBJ2-4,TGCAGCGTTGGTGGAGGACAGGGGAGAAACATTCAGTACTTC,CSVGGGQGRNIQYF
TRBD1,TRBV5-1,few,TRBJ2-3,TGCGCCAGCAGCTCGCCGGGACAGGGGTTTACGAGCGGGTCCCGAACCAGCACAGATACGCAGTATTTT,CASSSPGQGFTSGSRTSTDTQYF
-,TRBV10-3,few,TRBJ1-1,TGTGCCATCAGCCCCGGACTGGGGGAGAGGGCTTTCTTT,CAISPGLGERAFF
-,TRBV10-3,few,TRBJ1-2,TGTGCCATCAGTGCTGATAACTATGGCTACACCTTC,CAISADNYGYTF
-,TRBV11-1,few,TRBJ2-7,TGTGCCAGCAGCTCTGCAACCTACGAGCAGTACTTC,CASSSATYEQYF